A few counts support the clone carrying this TCR beta chain. The data are from a study of T cell responses to AZD1222 COVID-19 vaccine. Produced via immunoSEQ multiplex PCR; TCRdb's table is partial and in-frame only. The sample includes 150,000 or so clones, 80% to 90% of them seen just once. The CDR3 is made up of 12 amino acids. V was trimmed by 4 bases and J by 4 bases, leaving 8 bases between them. This specimen consisted of peripheral blood, obtained on day 0 of AZD1222 vaccination. The TCR was taken from an adult in good health. This sequence joins TRBV12-3 or TRBV12-4 and TRBJ2-7, with D perhaps TRBD2 (6 bases). The CDR3 region is CASSYGGYEQYF. CDR3 sequence (DNA): TGTGCCAGCAGTTATGGGGGGTACGAGCAGTACTTC.